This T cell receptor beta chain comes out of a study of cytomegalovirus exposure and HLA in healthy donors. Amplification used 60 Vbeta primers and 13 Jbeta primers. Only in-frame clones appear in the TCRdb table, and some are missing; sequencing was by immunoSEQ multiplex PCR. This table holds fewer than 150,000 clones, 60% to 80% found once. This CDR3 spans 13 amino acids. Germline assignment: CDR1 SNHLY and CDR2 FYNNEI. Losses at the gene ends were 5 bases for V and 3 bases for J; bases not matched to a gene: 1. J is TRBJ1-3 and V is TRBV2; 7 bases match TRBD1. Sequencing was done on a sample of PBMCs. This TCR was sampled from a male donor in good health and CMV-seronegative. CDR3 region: CASSWDSGNTIYF. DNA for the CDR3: TGTGCCAGCAGTTGGGACAGTGGAAACACCATATATTTT. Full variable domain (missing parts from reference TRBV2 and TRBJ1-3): EPEVTQTPSHQVTQMGQEVILRCVPISNHLYFYWYRQILGQKVEFLVSFYNNEISEKSEIFDDQFSVERPDGSNFTLKIRSTKLEDSAMYFCASSWDSGNTIYFGEGSWLTVV.